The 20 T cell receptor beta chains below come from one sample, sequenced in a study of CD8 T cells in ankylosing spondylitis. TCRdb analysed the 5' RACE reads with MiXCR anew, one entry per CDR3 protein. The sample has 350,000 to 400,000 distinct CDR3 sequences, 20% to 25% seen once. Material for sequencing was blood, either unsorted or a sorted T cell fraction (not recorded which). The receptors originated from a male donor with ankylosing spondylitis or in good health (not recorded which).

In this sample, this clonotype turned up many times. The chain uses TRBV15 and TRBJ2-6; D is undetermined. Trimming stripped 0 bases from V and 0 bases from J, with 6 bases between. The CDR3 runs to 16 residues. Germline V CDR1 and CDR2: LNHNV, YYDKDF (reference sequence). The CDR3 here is CATSRDRDSGANVLTF. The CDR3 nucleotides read TGTGCCACCAGCAGAGATAGAGACTCTGGGGCCAACGTCCTGACTTTC.

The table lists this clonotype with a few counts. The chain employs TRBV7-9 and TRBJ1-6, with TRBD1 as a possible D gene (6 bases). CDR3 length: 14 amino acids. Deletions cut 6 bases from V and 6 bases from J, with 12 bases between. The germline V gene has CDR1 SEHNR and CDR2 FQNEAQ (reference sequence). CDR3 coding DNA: TGTGCCAGCAGACAGGGTATGGGTAATTCACCCCTCCACTTT. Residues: CASRQGMGNSPLHF.

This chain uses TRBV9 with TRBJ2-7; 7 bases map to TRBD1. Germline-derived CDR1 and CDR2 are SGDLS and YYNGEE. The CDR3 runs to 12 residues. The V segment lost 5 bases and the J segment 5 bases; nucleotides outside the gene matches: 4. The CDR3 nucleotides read TGTGCCAGCAGTACAGGGGACGACGAGCAGTACTTC. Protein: CASSTGDDEQYF.

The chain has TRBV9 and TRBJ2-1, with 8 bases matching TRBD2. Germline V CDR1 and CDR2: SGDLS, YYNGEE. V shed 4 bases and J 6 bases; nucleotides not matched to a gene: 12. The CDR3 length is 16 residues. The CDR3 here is CASSLLGSGGTNEQFF. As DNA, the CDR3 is TGTGCCAGCAGCCTCCTTGGGAGCGGGGGAACCAATGAGCAGTTCTTC.

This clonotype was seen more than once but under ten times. The CDR3 bases are TGTGCCAGCAGTTTTATGGGGAGTCAGCCCCAGCATTTT. Its translation: CASSFMGSQPQHF. The chain is built from TRBV12-3 or TRBV12-4 and TRBJ1-5; D is ambiguous. The ends were cut back, 3 bases at V and 6 bases at J, with 9 bases in the middle. The CDR3 has 13 residues.

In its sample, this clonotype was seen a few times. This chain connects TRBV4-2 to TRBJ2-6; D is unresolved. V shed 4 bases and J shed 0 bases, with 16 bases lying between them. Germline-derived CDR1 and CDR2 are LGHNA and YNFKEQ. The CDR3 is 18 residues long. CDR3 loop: CASSRIDTSYSGANVLTF. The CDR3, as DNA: TGTGCCAGCAGCCGCATTGACACATCCTACTCTGGGGCCAACGTCCTGACTTTC.

The CDR3 sequence is CASSLGLGGPYEQYF. As DNA, the CDR3 is TGTGCCAGCAGTTTAGGTCTCGGGGGTCCCTACGAGCAGTACTTC. The rearrangement joins TRBV12-3 or TRBV12-4 to TRBJ2-7; perhaps TRBD2 as D (6 bases). The CDR3 covers 15 residues. Trimming removed 1 base at V and 2 bases at J, with 12 bases between.

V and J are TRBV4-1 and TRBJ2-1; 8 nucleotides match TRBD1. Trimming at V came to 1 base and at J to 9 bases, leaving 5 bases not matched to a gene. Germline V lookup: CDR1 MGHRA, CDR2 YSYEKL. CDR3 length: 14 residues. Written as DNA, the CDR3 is TGCGCCAGCAGCCAAGGGACAGGGTGGGGTGAGCAGTTCTTC. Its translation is CASSQGTGWGEQFF.

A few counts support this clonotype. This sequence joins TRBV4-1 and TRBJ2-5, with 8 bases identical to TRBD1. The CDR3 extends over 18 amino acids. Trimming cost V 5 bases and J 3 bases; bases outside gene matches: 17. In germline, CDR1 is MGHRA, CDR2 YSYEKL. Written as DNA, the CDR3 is TGCGCCAGCAGCTTAAGGCAGGTGGGACAGGCGACAGAAGAGACCCAGTACTTC. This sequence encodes CASSLRQVGQATEETQYF.

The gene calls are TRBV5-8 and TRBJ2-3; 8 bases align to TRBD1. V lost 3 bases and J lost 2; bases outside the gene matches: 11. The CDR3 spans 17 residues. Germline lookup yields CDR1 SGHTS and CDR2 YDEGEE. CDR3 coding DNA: TGTGCCAGCAGCTCACAGACGTGGACAGGGAACACAGATACGCAGTATTTT. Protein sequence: CASSSQTWTGNTDTQYF.

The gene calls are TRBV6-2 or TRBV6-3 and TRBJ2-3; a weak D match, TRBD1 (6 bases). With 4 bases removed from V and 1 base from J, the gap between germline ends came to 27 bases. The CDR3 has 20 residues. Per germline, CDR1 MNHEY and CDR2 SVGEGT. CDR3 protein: CASSSDRTASHGLGTDTQYF. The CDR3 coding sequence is TGTGCCAGCAGTTCCGACCGGACAGCCTCCCATGGACTTGGCACAGATACGCAGTATTTT.

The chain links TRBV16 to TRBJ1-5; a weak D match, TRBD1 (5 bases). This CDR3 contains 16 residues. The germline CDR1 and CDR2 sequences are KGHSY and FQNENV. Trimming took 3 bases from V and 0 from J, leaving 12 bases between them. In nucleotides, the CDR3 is TGTGCCAGCAGCCACCCGGACATTCCTAGCAATCAGCCCCAGCATTTT. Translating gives CASSHPDIPSNQPQHF.

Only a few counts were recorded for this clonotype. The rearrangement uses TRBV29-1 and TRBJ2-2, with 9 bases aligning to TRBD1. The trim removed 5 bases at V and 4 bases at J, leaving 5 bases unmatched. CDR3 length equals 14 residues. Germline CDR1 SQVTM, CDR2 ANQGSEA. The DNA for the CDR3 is TGCAGCGTTTCCGGGACAGGGCTCACCGGGGAGCTGTTTTTT. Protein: CSVSGTGLTGELFF.

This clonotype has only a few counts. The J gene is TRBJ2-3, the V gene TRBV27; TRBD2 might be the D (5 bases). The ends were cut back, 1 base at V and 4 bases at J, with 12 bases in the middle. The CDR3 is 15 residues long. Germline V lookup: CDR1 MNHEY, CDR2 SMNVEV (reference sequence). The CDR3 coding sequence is TGTGCCAGCAGTTTATTCGGACTGGGTGCAGATACGCAGTATTTT. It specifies CASSLFGLGADTQYF.

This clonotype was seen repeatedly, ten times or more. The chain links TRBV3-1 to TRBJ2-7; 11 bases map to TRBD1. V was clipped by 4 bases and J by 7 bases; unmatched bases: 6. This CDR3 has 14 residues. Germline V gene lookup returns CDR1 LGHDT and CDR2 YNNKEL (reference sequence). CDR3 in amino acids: CASSPGTGGVEQYF. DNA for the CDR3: TGTGCCAGCAGCCCCGGGACAGGGGGAGTAGAGCAGTACTTC.

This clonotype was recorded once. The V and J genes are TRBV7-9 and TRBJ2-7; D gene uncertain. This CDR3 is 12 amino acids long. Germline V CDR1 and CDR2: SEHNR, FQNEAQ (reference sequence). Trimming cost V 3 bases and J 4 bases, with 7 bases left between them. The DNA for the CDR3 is TGTGCCAGCAGCTTTGCGGATTACGAGCAGTACTTC. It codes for CASSFADYEQYF.

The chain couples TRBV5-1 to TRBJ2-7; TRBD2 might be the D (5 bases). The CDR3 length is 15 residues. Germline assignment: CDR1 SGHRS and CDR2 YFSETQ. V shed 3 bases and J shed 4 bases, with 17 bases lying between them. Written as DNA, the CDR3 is TGCGCCAGCAGCTCCCGGCTCGGGGAACCATACGAGCAGTACTTC. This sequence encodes CASSSRLGEPYEQYF.

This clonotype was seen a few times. The CDR3 DNA reads as TGTGCCAGCACAACCCCAGGGGGCGCTGGGTACGAGCAGTACTTC. Encoded protein: CASTTPGGAGYEQYF. The chain recombines TRBV21-1 with TRBJ2-7; the table's D call of TRBD1 was not tested on the DNA. TRBV21-1 is listed as a pseudogene. CDR3 length equals 15 residues.

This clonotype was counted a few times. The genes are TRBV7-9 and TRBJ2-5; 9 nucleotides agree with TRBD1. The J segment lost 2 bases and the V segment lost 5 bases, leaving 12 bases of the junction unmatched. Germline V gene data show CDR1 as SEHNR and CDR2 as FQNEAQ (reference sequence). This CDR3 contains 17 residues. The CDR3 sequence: CASSQYGTGWPQETQYF. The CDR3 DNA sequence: TGTGCCAGCAGCCAATATGGGACAGGGTGGCCTCAAGAGACCCAGTACTTC.

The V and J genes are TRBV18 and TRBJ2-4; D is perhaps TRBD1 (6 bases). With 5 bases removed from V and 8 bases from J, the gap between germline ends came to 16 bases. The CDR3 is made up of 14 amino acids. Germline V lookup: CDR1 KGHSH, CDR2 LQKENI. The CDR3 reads CASSEGQYSDIQYF. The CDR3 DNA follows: TGTGCCAGCTCAGAAGGACAGTATAGCGACATTCAGTACTTC.